This T cell receptor beta chain was observed in a study of T cells in Graves' hyperthyroidism and ophthalmopathy. RNA transcripts were the template for amplifying TCR beta CDR3 regions. First-round RT-PCR with HTBI primers amplified the TCR CDR3 region. TCRdb redid the calling of the multiplex PCR reads with MiXCR, one entry per CDR3 protein. The table has tens of thousands of distinct CDR3 sequences, approximately 46% seen once; the top ten hold approximately 10%. An absence of ophthalmopathy progression within 18 months meant stable Graves' hyperthyroidism. CDR1 and CDR2 (germline): SGDLS, YYNGEE. V shed 1 base, J shed 7 bases, and the junction held 5 bases outside the gene matches. The CDR3 totals 15 residues.

The chain joins TRBV9 to TRBJ1-6, with 7 nucleotides matching TRBD1. The TCR sequence derives from a woman aged 25 to 39 with Graves' hyperthyroidism. Sequencing input: blood. This CDR3 reads CASSVFPGGNSPLHF. The CDR3 DNA follows: TGTGCCAGCAGCGTATTTCCAGGGGGAAATTCACCCCTCCACTTT.